This is a list of T cell receptor beta chains from one sample in a study of T cell changes during pregnancy in multiple sclerosis. Profiled with immunoSEQ multiplex PCR; TCRdb holds only in-frame clones, not every one. The table has more than 55,000 clones, 90% seen once; the top ten hold approximately 2.3%. Sequencing was performed on peripheral blood, taken in the first trimester of pregnancy. The receptors stem from a female donor in good health, enrolled as a control in a pregnancy study. Each CDR3 is given with its conserved first and last residue. A D gene is named only where the DNA matches it firmly. Rows may omit the clone size; those that give it use once, few, many or a size class.

size: .
V: TRBV6-5
J: TRBJ2-1
D: .
DNA: TGTGCCAGCAGTTACTCAAGGACTGGCTACAATGAGCAGTTCTTC
CDR3: CASSYSRTGYNEQFF

size: .
V: TRBV7-6
J: TRBJ2-7
D: TRBD1
DNA: TGTGCCAGCAGCCTGGACAGGGGGTGGGATCGGCAGTACTTC
CDR3: CASSLDRGWDRQYF

size: .
V: TRBV6-1
J: TRBJ2-3
D: .
DNA: TGTGCCAGCAGCCTATTTACAGGTAGCACAGATACGCAGTATTTT
CDR3: CASSLFTGSTDTQYF

size: few
V: TRBV28
J: TRBJ2-7
D: TRBD1
DNA: TGTGCCAGCAGTTTGGACAGGGGGGGCTACGAGCAGTACTTC
CDR3: CASSLDRGGYEQYF

size: .
V: TRBV6-1
J: TRBJ2-7
D: .
DNA: TGTGCCAGCAGTGAAAGGGGGTCAGTAACCTACGAGCAGTACTTC
CDR3: CASSERGSVTYEQYF

size: .
V: TRBV6-1
J: TRBJ2-1
D: TRBD2
DNA: TGTGCCAGCAGTGAAAAACTAGCGTTCTACAATGAGCAGTTCTTC
CDR3: CASSEKLAFYNEQFF

size: .
V: TRBV7-8
J: TRBJ2-5
D: TRBD1
DNA: TGTGCCACGGGACAGAGCGAGACCCAGTACTTC
CDR3: CATGQSETQYF

size: few
V: TRBV5-1
J: TRBJ1-1
D: TRBD1
DNA: TGCGCCAGCAGAGGACAGGGACCAAACACTGAAGCTTTCTTT
CDR3: CASRGQGPNTEAFF

size: once
V: TRBV10-2
J: TRBJ1-5
D: .
DNA: TGCGCCAGCAGTGAGTTGGGAGGGGGCAATCAGCCCCAGCATTTT
CDR3: CASSELGGGNQPQHF

size: once
V: TRBV19
J: TRBJ1-5
D: .
DNA: TGTGCCAGTAGTATTAACTTAAAGGGGAATCAGCCCCAGCATTTT
CDR3: CASSINLKGNQPQHF

size: .
V: TRBV27
J: TRBJ2-7
D: TRBD2
DNA: TGTGCCAGCGCCTATAGCGGGAGTGTGCAGTACTTC
CDR3: CASAYSGSVQYF

size: .
V: TRBV18
J: TRBJ1-3
D: .
DNA: TGTGCCAGCTCTCAGGACACTCGCCTCTCTGGAAACACCATATATTTT
CDR3: CASSQDTRLSGNTIYF